The source of this TCR beta chain is a study of cytomegalovirus exposure and HLA in healthy donors. Study at large: Earlier sequencing of 150 million to 200 million T cells yielded 95 million to 120 million unique TCR beta sequences. The study placed approximately 78% of its approximately 360 genotyped donors in the Caucasian-associated ancestry cluster. Study-wide points: Highly shared sequence variants in one cluster were likely a sequencing artifact. TRBV6-2, TRBV6-3 and other indistinguishable V segments were excluded.

Researchers ran the PCR with 60 Vbeta and 13 Jbeta primers. Method: immunoSEQ multiplex PCR; TCRdb's copy keeps in-frame clones and lacks some. The sample lists 130,000 to 150,000 clones, 80% to 85% occurring once. The CDR3 consists of 12 residues. In regard to this clone: The antigen remains unidentified.

V and J are TRBV21-1 and TRBJ1-2. TRBV21-1 is given as a pseudogene. This clonotype was obtained from a woman aged 30 to 39 in good health and CMV-seronegative. Specimen: PBMCs. The CDR3 here is CASIGLEYGYTF. CDR3 nucleotide sequence: TGTGCCAGCATCGGGTTGGAGTATGGCTACACCTTC.